This T cell receptor beta chain is from a study of T cell responses to AZD1222 COVID-19 vaccine. This CDR3 region has 13 residues. Trimming removed 2 bases at V and 1 base at J, with 5 bases between. From germline, CDR1 is MNHEY and CDR2 SVGAGI. Measured with immunoSEQ multiplex PCR; TCRdb has only the in-frame clones, and not every one. The sample carries approximately 77,000 clones, roughly 90% recorded once. Sample: peripheral blood, taken 28 days after the second AZD1222 dose. J is TRBJ1-1 and V is TRBV6-5; D not certain. The receptor was isolated from an adult who received the AZD1222 COVID-19 vaccine. CDR3 sequence reads: CASSYDRNTEAFF. In DNA, the CDR3 is TGTGCCAGCAGTTACGACCGGAACACTGAAGCTTTCTTT.